Below, 15 T cell receptor beta chains from the same sample are listed, as sequenced in a study of T cell repertoires in cytomegalovirus infection. TCRdb recomputed calls from the reads with MiXCR, one row per CDR3 protein. The profile covers under 200,000 distinct CDR3 sequences, with roughly 27% appearing a single time and around 29% taken by the ten largest. The source material was PBMCs. The receptors were sampled from a human donor in good health (CMV status not recorded). Some clones in this sample may be carry-over from other donors' samples.

This clonotype is medium-sized by share. The chain joins TRBV7-2 to TRBJ2-3, with 12 bases lining up with TRBD2. Unmatched junction bases numbered 6, after V lost 5 bases and J lost 3 bases. The CDR3 contains 16 residues. Germline CDR1 is SGHTA and CDR2 is FQGNSA. The CDR3 spells CASSPSGGAGTDTQYF. In nucleotides, the CDR3 is TGTGCCAGCAGCCCTAGCGGGGGGGCCGGAACAGATACGCAGTATTTT.

The V gene is TRBV19, the J gene TRBJ1-2, with D maybe TRBD1 (5 bases). Germline assignment: CDR1 LNHDA and CDR2 SQIVND (reference sequence). Trimming took off 3 bases at V and 4 bases at J, with 12 bases between the two ends. There are 14 residues in the CDR3. This CDR3 reads CASSMGEFRYGYTF. CDR3 coding DNA: TGTGCCAGTAGTATGGGGGAATTTCGCTATGGCTACACCTTC.

In this sample, this clonotype turned up once. The chain recombines TRBV19 with TRBJ2-3, with 8 bases aligning to TRBD1. The CDR3 consists of 17 residues. Trimming removed 5 bases from V and 3 bases from J; junction bases left unmatched: 13. Germline CDR1 is LNHDA and CDR2 is SQIVND (reference sequence). The CDR3 DNA reads TGTGCCAGTAGTGTCGGACAGGGATTTGTCGGTACAGATACGCAGTATTTT. It yields the protein CASSVGQGFVGTDTQYF.

The J gene is TRBJ1-6, the V gene TRBV6-5; 8 nucleotides agree with TRBD1. With 5 bases clipped from V and 5 bases from J, the junction kept 2 bases outside the gene matches. Germline V gene lookup returns CDR1 MNHEY and CDR2 SVGAGI. This CDR3 region has 14 residues. The CDR3, as DNA: TGTGCCAGCAGTAGGACAGGGAATAATTCACCCCTCCACTTT. Translating gives CASSRTGNNSPLHF.

The chain recombines TRBV3-1 with TRBJ1-6; TRBD1 matches 9 bases. The germline gives CDR1 LGHDT, CDR2 YNNKEL (reference sequence). Trimming removed 3 bases from V and 8 bases from J; junction bases left unmatched: 5. The CDR3 has 15 amino acids. This chain's CDR3 is CASSHEGTGYSPLHF. The CDR3 DNA is TGTGCCAGCAGCCACGAGGGGACAGGGTATTCACCCCTCCACTTT.

The chain couples TRBV12-5 to TRBJ2-7, with 9 nucleotides matching TRBD1. The CDR3 has 14 amino acids. Looked up from germline, CDR1 is LGHNT and CDR2 is FRNRAP. V lost 5 bases to trimming and J lost 4 bases; unmatched junction nucleotides: 6. The CDR3 sequence: CASGPGQGPYEQYF. CDR3 sequence (DNA): TGTGCTAGTGGTCCGGGACAGGGTCCGTACGAGCAGTACTTC.

The chain recombines TRBV14 with TRBJ2-5, with 8 positions matching TRBD1. The CDR3 covers 14 residues. Germline CDR1 and CDR2: SGHDN and FVKESK. With V trimmed by 4 bases and J by 4 bases, 5 bases remained unmatched. The CDR3 protein is CASSPIGQGETQYF. The CDR3, as DNA: TGTGCCAGCAGCCCAATCGGACAGGGAGAGACCCAGTACTTC.

The V gene is TRBV11-2, the J gene TRBJ1-2; D is uncertain. Trimming stripped 1 base from V and 6 bases from J, with 6 bases between. The length of the CDR3 is 12 residues. Germline-derived CDR1 and CDR2 are SGHAT and FQNNGV. In DNA, the CDR3 is TGTGCCAGCAGCTTAGTGACGGATGGCTACACCTTC. Amino acids: CASSLVTDGYTF. Full variable domain (missing parts from reference TRBV11-2 and TRBJ1-2): EAGVAQSPRYKIIEKRQSVAFWCNPISGHATLYWYQQILGQGPKLLIQFQNNGVVDDSQLPKDRFSAERLKGVDSTLKIQPAKLEDSAVYLCASSLVTDGYTFGSGTRLTVV.

The sample holds many counts of this clonotype. V usage is TRBV7-2 and J usage is TRBJ2-7, with 7 positions matching TRBD1. The CDR3 length is 13 residues. With V trimmed by 4 bases and J by 9 bases, 9 bases remained unmatched. CDR1 and CDR2 from the germline V gene are SGHTA and FQGNSA. The CDR3 sequence: CASSSTGIGAQYF. The CDR3 region has the DNA TGTGCCAGCAGCTCGACAGGGATCGGGGCGCAGTACTTC.

This chain links TRBV29-1 with TRBJ1-5; tentatively, D is TRBD1 (5 bases). The germline CDR1 and CDR2 sequences are SQVTM and ANQGSEA. With 1 base removed from V and 5 bases from J, the gap between germline ends came to 9 bases. The CDR3 spans 13 residues. The CDR3 coding sequence is TGCAGCGTTGAAGTGAGGGGAGATCAGCCCCAGCATTTT. Protein product: CSVEVRGDQPQHF.

The genes are TRBV6-2 or TRBV6-3 and TRBJ1-3; maybe TRBD1 (6 bases). CDR1 and CDR2 from the germline V gene are MNHEY and SVGEGT. Trimming pared 6 bases from V and 2 bases from J, leaving 14 bases between. The CDR3 totals 15 residues. The CDR3 loop is CASRNGGHPGNTIYF. Written as DNA, the CDR3 is TGTGCCAGCAGGAACGGGGGGCACCCTGGAAACACCATATATTTT.

This clonotype was recorded a few times. This chain uses TRBV7-2 with TRBJ2-7; TRBD2 agrees at 8 bases. CDR1 is SGHTA, CDR2 FQGNSA, per germline. Trimming took 1 base from V and 7 from J; bases not matched to a gene: 9. CDR3 length: 15 residues. CDR3 protein: CASSLDFGGAWEQYF. The CDR3 coding sequence is TGTGCCAGCAGCTTAGATTTCGGGGGGGCCTGGGAGCAGTACTTC. Filled out from reference TRBV7-2 and TRBJ2-7, the complete variable domain reads GAGVSQSPSNKVTEKGKDVELRCDPISGHTALYWYRQSLGQGLEFLIYFQGNSAPDKSGLPSDRFSAERTGGSVSTLTIQRTQQEDSAVYLCASSLDFGGAWEQYFGPGTRLTVT.

There are a few counts of this clonotype. The V call is TRBV2, the J call TRBJ2-2; D perhaps matches TRBD2 (5 bases). This CDR3 has 15 amino acids. V gave up 4 bases and J gave up 2 bases, with 11 bases separating them. From germline, CDR1 is SNHLY and CDR2 FYNNEI. Here the CDR3 DNA reads TGTGCCAGCAGTGTGGCTAGCCATAACACCGGGGAGCTGTTTTTT. It codes for CASSVASHNTGELFF.

J is TRBJ1-4 and V is TRBV20-1; 7 nucleotides agree with TRBD1. Germline V gene data show CDR1 as DFQATT and CDR2 as SNEGSKA (reference sequence). The ends lost 5 bases at V and 7 bases at J; junction bases unmatched: 10. The CDR3 consists of 14 residues. CDR3 coding DNA: TGCAGTGCTGATCCGACAGGGTTTGGTGAAAAACTGTTTTTT. It codes for CSADPTGFGEKLFF.

The V and J genes are TRBV20-1 and TRBJ1-6; possible D gene TRBD1, 5 bases. Germline V gene data show CDR1 as DFQATT and CDR2 as SNEGSKA (reference sequence). Trimming removed 6 bases from V and 7 bases from J, with 19 bases in between. CDR3 size: 15 residues. The CDR3 protein is CSARREGELNSPLHF. In DNA form, the CDR3 reads TGCAGTGCCCGACGGGAAGGGGAACTAAATTCACCCCTCCACTTT.